This TCR beta chain was sequenced during a study of T cell repertoires in cytomegalovirus infection. Background on the study: In public TCR beta signatures, there were indications of both CMV infection and matching HLA type.

The table lists this clonotype with many counts. TCRdb ran MiXCR on the reads and lists one entry per CDR3 protein. This table has fewer than 200,000 distinct CDR3 sequences, 13% to 15% appearing once. Germline V gene sequence: CDR1 LGHDT, CDR2 YNNKEL (reference sequence). This CDR3 region has 13 residues. V shed 2 bases and J shed 11 bases, with 15 bases lying between them. This rearrangement joins TRBV3-1 to TRBJ1-1, with D unresolved. The sequence derives from a human donor in good health (CMV status not recorded). Some clones in this sample may be carry-over from other donors' samples. Sequencing input: PBMCs. The CDR3 loop is CASSQSQQIRAFF. The CDR3 DNA is TGTGCCAGCAGCCAATCCCAGCAGATCCGGGCTTTCTTT.